This note documents a single T cell receptor (beta chain) sequence. The data were taken from a study of T cell responses to AZD1222 COVID-19 vaccine. Produced via immunoSEQ multiplex PCR; TCRdb's table is partial and in-frame only. Here the sample spans some 150,000 clones, about 92% being singletons. The germline V gene has CDR1 SGHNT and CDR2 YYREEE (reference sequence). The V and J ends lost 3 bases and 10 bases respectively, with 14 bases between them. The CDR3 has 12 residues. The sequencing here drew on peripheral blood, taken on day 0 of AZD1222 vaccination. The gene calls are TRBV5-4 and TRBJ2-7; D is possibly TRBD1 (6 bases). This TCR was recovered from an adult in good health. CDR3 region: CASSYFRDTQYF. CDR3 in DNA: TGTGCCAGCAGCTACTTCCGGGACACCCAGTACTTC.